Listed here are 8 T cell receptor beta chains from one sample, sequenced in a study of shared clonotypes between healthy human individuals (dated by TCRdb to 2020 to 2021). The receptor library was made with the immunoSEQ multiplex PCR assay. TCRdb obtained this table from immuneACCESS and retained in-frame rearrangements with V and J assigned. These tables miss some clones; where compared with another copy, unresolved V genes account for less than half of the shortfall, and the remainder is unexplained. The sample data list about a million clones, and around four fifths of these were observed just once. The ten largest make up 1.4% of the sample. Sequenced material: memory CD4+ T cells sorted from blood. The cell subset or site label here, explained by the study, means: CD45RA-negative fraction. The receptors come from a man younger than 30 in good health.

J is TRBJ2-7 and V is TRBV10-3, with 7 nucleotides matching TRBD1. The V and J ends lost 3 bases and 5 bases, in that order; junction bases with no gene match: 7. Germline V CDR1 and CDR2: ENHRY, SYGVKD. The CDR3 has 14 residues. The chain's CDR3 is CAISEGGAGDEQYF. The CDR3 DNA reads as TGTGCCATCAGTGAAGGGGGCGCCGGGGACGAGCAGTACTTC.

This chain joins TRBV13 and TRBJ2-5; D is ambiguous. Germline CDR1 PRHDT, CDR2 FYEKMQ (reference sequence). V dropped 5 bases and J dropped 4 bases, with 11 bases sitting between them. The CDR3 sequence is 13 residues long. The CDR3 loop reads CASSAILTETQYF. The CDR3 nucleotides are TGTGCCAGCAGCGCCATATTAACAGAGACCCAGTACTTC. The full variable domain, its missing parts supplied by reference TRBV13 and TRBJ2-5, is AAGVIQSPRHLIKEKRETATLKCYPIPRHDTVYWYQQGPGQDPQFLISFYEKMQSDKGSIPDRFSAQQFSDYHSELNMSSLELGDSALYFCASSAILTETQYFGPGTRLLVL.

The chain recombines TRBV7-3 with TRBJ2-1; D gene uncertain. The ends were cut back, 2 bases at V and 9 bases at J, with 11 bases in the middle. There are 13 residues in the CDR3. Germline CDR1 is SGHTA and CDR2 is FQGTGA. CDR3 loop: CASSLGTGPEQFF. As DNA, the CDR3 is TGTGCCAGCAGCTTAGGAACCGGGCCTGAGCAGTTCTTC.

In this sample, this clone turned up a few times. The chain is built from TRBV9 and TRBJ1-3, with D uncertain. CDR1 SGDLS and CDR2 YYNGEE come from the germline V gene. V lost 0 bases and J lost 0, with 7 bases in between. The CDR3 has 15 amino acids. CDR3 DNA sequence: TGTGCCAGCAGCGTAGACAGTTTCTCTGGAAACACCATATATTTT. Translated, it gives CASSVDSFSGNTIYF.

This clone was recorded a few times. The rearrangement uses TRBV7-8 and TRBJ2-7, with 8 bases fitting TRBD1. This CDR3 is 16 amino acids long. Germline V lookup: CDR1 SGHVS, CDR2 FQNEAQ. The J segment lost 3 bases and the V segment lost 5 bases, leaving 12 bases of the junction unmatched. In DNA, the CDR3 is TGTGCCAGCAGCCCCAGGGGGCAGGGGGGACTCTACGAGCAGTACTTC. Its protein product is CASSPRGQGGLYEQYF.

The chain combines TRBV6-5 with TRBJ1-6; 7 bases align to TRBD1. The germline V gene has CDR1 MNHEY and CDR2 SVGAGI. The ends lost 10 bases at V and 7 bases at J; junction bases unmatched: 7. CDR3 size: 13 residues. The CDR3, as DNA: TGTGCCACCACAGGGGAGAGGAATTCACCCCTCCACTTT. The encoded protein is CATTGERNSPLHF.

The V gene is TRBV11-2, the J gene TRBJ2-7; D might be TRBD1 or TRBD2, each matching 5 bases. The CDR3 runs 17 residues. V lost 1 base and J lost 5, with 21 bases in between. Germline V CDR1 and CDR2: SGHAT, FQNNGV. The CDR3 here is CASSLGIRGTSQHEQYF. The CDR3 coding sequence is TGTGCCAGCAGCTTAGGTATACGAGGGACCAGTCAACACGAGCAGTACTTC.

The rearrangement uses TRBV7-8 and TRBJ2-1; D ambiguous. The CDR3 totals 13 residues. V shed 7 bases and J shed 7 bases, with 14 bases lying between them. CDR1 is SGHVS and CDR2 is FQNEAQ in the germline V gene. CDR3 coding DNA: TGTGCCAGCACCCCTGGTGGGAAGAATGAGCAGTTCTTC. Translating gives CASTPGGKNEQFF.